Listed below are T cell receptor beta chains from one sample, sequenced in a study of shared clonotypes between healthy human individuals. The assay was immunoSEQ multiplex PCR, and TCRdb's table has in-frame clones only and misses some. The data show fewer than 3 million clones, with around 92% seen just once and roughly 0.34% held by the top ten. The specimen sequenced was naive CD4+ T cells from PBMCs. These receptors were obtained from a young man in good health. Some clones in this sample may be carry-over from other donors' samples. Each CDR3 is given with its conserved first and last residue. The D gene is left open where the match is weak. The size field is filled for only some rows; it gives once, few, many or a size class.

clone_size	j_call	v_call	d_call	cdr3_nt	cdr3_aa
NA	TRBJ2-5	TRBV28	NA	TGTGCCAGCAGTTTGAGAAGGGGGGAAGAGACCCAGTACTTC	CASSLRRGEETQYF
NA	TRBJ1-2	TRBV28	NA	TGTGCCAGCGGTGAAGGGAAGGGAAACTATGGCTACACCTTC	CASGEGKGNYGYTF
NA	TRBJ1-5	TRBV5-1	NA	TGCGCCAGCAGCTTGGGAGGGAGATTTCAGCCCCAGCATTTT	CASSLGGRFQPQHF
NA	TRBJ1-5	TRBV7-9	NA	TGTGCCAGCAGCGAAGAGGGCGGGCTACAGCATTTT	CASSEEGGLQHF
NA	TRBJ2-1	TRBV7-9	NA	TGTGCCAGCAGCTTTGTTACAGCCTACAATGAGCAGTTCTTC	CASSFVTAYNEQFF
NA	TRBJ2-5	TRBV5-1	TRBD2	TGCGCCAGCAGCGGGGGGACTAGCGGGAGGAAGCAAGAGACCCAGTACTTC	CASSGGTSGRKQETQYF
few	TRBJ1-4	TRBV18	NA	TGTGCCAGCTCAATACGACAGTCGGGCGAAAAACTGTTTTTT	CASSIRQSGEKLFF
NA	TRBJ1-1	TRBV18	TRBD1	TGTGCCAGCTCACACCGGGACAGGGAATTTGAAGCTTTCTTT	CASSHRDREFEAFF
NA	TRBJ2-7	TRBV4-3	TRBD1	TGCGCCAGCAGCCAAGTGGGACAGGGAATATCCTACGAGCAGTACTTC	CASSQVGQGISYEQYF
once	TRBJ1-3	TRBV9	TRBD1	TGTGCCAGCAGCGCCCCAGGGGGTGGAAACACCATATATTTT	CASSAPGGGNTIYF
NA	TRBJ2-1	TRBV6-5	TRBD2	TGTGCCAGCAGTTCCCCAGGGAGCGGGAGGGCCAATGAGCAGTTCTTC	CASSSPGSGRANEQFF